This passage covers 27 T cell receptor beta chains from one sample sequenced in a study of blood T cell repertoires in COVID-19. Some clones are missing from TCRdb's copy, which holds only in-frame ones; the method was immunoSEQ multiplex PCR. The sample includes 150,000 to 200,000 clones, roughly 78% of them seen just once. Sequenced sample: peripheral blood. All receptors derive from an elderly woman with active or convalescent COVID-19.

V and J are TRBV25-1 and TRBJ1-6; the match to TRBD1 covers 9 bases. Germline V CDR1 and CDR2: MGHDK, SYGVNS. The V gene end was trimmed by 3 bases and the J gene end by 8 bases; junction bases not matched to a gene: 5. The CDR3 is 15 residues long. The CDR3 DNA follows: TGTGCCAGCAGTGATTGGGACAGGGTGGATTCACCCCTCCACTTT. Encoded protein: CASSDWDRVDSPLHF.

The chain carries TRBV4-3 and TRBJ1-3; 10 nucleotides match TRBD1. Germline V gene sequence: CDR1 LGHNA, CDR2 YSLEER. Trimming cost V 0 bases and J 2 bases; bases outside gene matches: 4. The CDR3 contains 17 residues. The CDR3 loop is CASSQDPGQGTGNTIYF. In DNA form, the CDR3 reads TGCGCCAGCAGCCAAGATCCGGGACAGGGGACTGGAAACACCATATATTTT.

This sequence joins TRBV19 and TRBJ1-1; 11 nucleotides align to TRBD1. This CDR3 is built from 13 residues. Trimming cost V 10 bases and J 11 bases; bases outside gene matches: 12. Germline V gene lookup returns CDR1 LNHDA and CDR2 SQIVND (reference sequence). The CDR3 sequence is CAIRTGGQEQAFF. The CDR3, as DNA: TGTGCCATCCGGACAGGGGGCCAGGAGCAGGCTTTCTTT.

DNA of the CDR3: TGTGCCAGCAGCCAAACCCCGTTGGTCGGGGGAACTGAAGCTTTCTTT. It yields the protein CASSQTPLVGGTEAFF. This chain connects TRBV3-1 (or the pseudogene TRBV3-2) to TRBJ1-1, with D perhaps TRBD1 (5 bases). CDR3 length: 16 amino acids. Germline CDR1 LGHDT, CDR2 YNNKEL (reference sequence). Trimming took 2 bases from V and 5 from J, leaving 18 bases between them.

The CDR3 nucleotides are TGTGCCAGTAGCATAAGAGAGGCAGAGACCCAGTACTTC. Its translation: CASSIREAETQYF. The V gene is TRBV19, the J gene TRBJ2-5; D gene uncertain. Trimming removed 6 bases from V and 4 bases from J, with 12 bases in between. The germline gives CDR1 LNHDA, CDR2 SQIVND (reference sequence). CDR3 size: 13 residues.

This chain connects TRBV29-1 to TRBJ2-2; a possible D gene is TRBD1 (5 bases). With 3 bases removed from V and 1 base from J, the gap between germline ends came to 9 bases. Per the germline V gene, CDR1 is SQVTM and CDR2 is ANQGSEA. The CDR3 is made up of 14 amino acids. CDR3 loop: CSVEGPMNTGELFF. As DNA, the CDR3 is TGCAGCGTTGAGGGGCCTATGAACACCGGGGAGCTGTTTTTT.

This clone was found once. V and J are TRBV10-3 and TRBJ1-1; TRBD1 agrees at 7 bases. Germline V lookup: CDR1 ENHRY, CDR2 SYGVKD. The CDR3 totals 13 residues. V was clipped by 7 bases and J by 0 bases; unmatched bases: 2. The CDR3 nucleotides are TGTGCCATCAAGACAGGGTTGAACACTGAAGCTTTCTTT. Translated: CAIKTGLNTEAFF.

This chain connects TRBV4-2 to TRBJ2-1; D is possibly TRBD1 (5 bases). CDR3 length: 17 residues. Germline-derived CDR1 and CDR2 are LGHNA and YNFKEQ. The germline V and J ends were trimmed by 1 base and 0 bases, with 13 bases remaining between them. The CDR3 loop is CASSQAHRQSSYNEQFF. In nucleotides, the CDR3 is TGTGCCAGCAGCCAAGCGCACCGACAGAGCTCCTACAATGAGCAGTTCTTC.

This rearrangement joins TRBV28 to TRBJ2-3; 9 bases align to TRBD2. V trimming: 4 bases; J trimming: 5 bases; junction bases outside the gene matches: 10. Germline CDR1 reads MDHEN; CDR2 reads SYDVKM. The CDR3 covers 16 residues. Here the CDR3 DNA reads TGTGCCAGCAGTTCGGTAGCGGGGGAGTCGGGAGATACGCAGTATTTT. Translated: CASSSVAGESGDTQYF. The full variable domain, its missing parts supplied by reference TRBV28 and TRBJ2-3, is DVKVTQSSRYLVKRTGEKVFLECVQDMDHENMFWYRQDPGLGLRLIYFSYDVKMKEKGDIPEGYSVSREKKERFSLILESASTNQTSMYLCASSSVAGESGDTQYFGPGTRLTVL.

V gene TRBV7-2 combines with J gene TRBJ2-1; no clear D gene. CDR1 is SGHTA, CDR2 FQGNSA, per germline. The CDR3 extends over 15 amino acids. Trimming cost V 1 base and J 4 bases, with 11 bases left between them. In nucleotides, the CDR3 is TGTGCCAGCAGCTTAGAGTCAGGCAGTTACAATGAGCAGTTCTTC. This gives the protein CASSLESGSYNEQFF.

In its sample, this clone was seen once. DNA for the CDR3: TGCGCCAGCAGCTTGGGACAGCGGAACACTGAAGCTTTCTTT. Its protein product is CASSLGQRNTEAFF. J is TRBJ1-1 and V is TRBV5-1, with D perhaps matching TRBD1 (5 bases). Germline V gives CDR1 SGHRS, CDR2 YFSETQ. V dropped 0 bases and J dropped 1 base, with 7 bases sitting between them. CDR3 length: 14 residues.

The V gene is TRBV4-2, the J gene TRBJ2-1; D perhaps matches TRBD2 (5 bases). V lost 8 bases to trimming and J lost 0 bases, with 14 bases between them. In germline, CDR1 is LGHNA, CDR2 YNFKEQ. The CDR3 contains 15 residues. The CDR3, as DNA: TGTGCCAGCGGGAGCGGATCGAGCTCCTACAATGAGCAGTTCTTC. Its protein is CASGSGSSSYNEQFF.

This clone was seen a handful of times. The chain employs TRBV4-1 and TRBJ1-2; D is ambiguous. CDR3 length: 15 residues. Germline assignment: CDR1 MGHRA and CDR2 YSYEKL. Trimming shortened V by 5 bases and J by 3 bases, and 16 bases separated the two germline ends. The DNA of the CDR3 is TGCGCCAGCAGCACCCTTAACGGGATGGACTATGGCTACACCTTC. Encoded protein: CASSTLNGMDYGYTF.

The V call is TRBV29-1, the J call TRBJ1-4, with D hard to call. Per germline, CDR1 SQVTM and CDR2 ANQGSEA. The CDR3 runs 13 residues. Trimming left V 5 bases short and J 11 bases short, with 18 bases between. The CDR3 loop reads CSVRGLTTNKLFF. CDR3 in DNA: TGCAGCGTTCGGGGTCTTACTACGAACAAACTGTTTTTT.

The J gene is TRBJ1-1, the V gene TRBV19, with D unresolved. The V and J ends lost 7 bases and 5 bases respectively, with 11 bases between them. CDR3 size: 12 residues. Germline-derived CDR1 and CDR2 are LNHDA and SQIVND (reference sequence). CDR3 loop: CASTYTGTEAFF. As DNA, the CDR3 is TGTGCCAGTACTTACACGGGAACTGAAGCTTTCTTT.

The chain recombines TRBV4-2 with TRBJ2-3, with D maybe TRBD2 (6 bases). The germline gives CDR1 LGHNA, CDR2 YNFKEQ. V lost 2 bases, J lost 0 bases, and 12 bases lay in between. The CDR3 totals 16 residues. The CDR3 DNA follows: TGTGCCAGCAGCCAACCCCGCGGGGATAGCACAGATACGCAGTATTTT. This codes for CASSQPRGDSTDTQYF.

The chain has TRBV6-1 and TRBJ1-5; 9 positions agree with TRBD1. The germline V gene has CDR1 MNHNS and CDR2 SASEGT. The CDR3 sequence is 16 residues long. Trimming took 0 bases from V and 6 from J; bases not matched to a gene: 6. The CDR3 nucleotides read TGTGCCAGCAGTGAAGCGAGTACAGGGGGCGGTCAGCCCCAGCATTTT. Amino acid sequence: CASSEASTGGGQPQHF.

The chain combines TRBV7-9 with TRBJ1-2, with D possibly being TRBD1 (6 bases). Germline V gene sequence: CDR1 SEHNR, CDR2 FQNEAQ (reference sequence). Trimming removed 5 bases at V and 8 bases at J, with 18 bases between. This CDR3 is built from 14 residues. The CDR3 region is CASSLSTGRDGYTF. In DNA form, the CDR3 reads TGTGCCAGCAGCCTATCAACAGGGAGGGACGGCTACACCTTC. Together with reference TRBV7-9 and TRBJ1-2, the CDR3 gives the full variable domain: DTGVSQNPRHKITKRGQNVTFRCDPISEHNRLYWYRQTLGQGPEFLTYFQNEAQLEKSRLLSDRFSAERPKGSFSTLEIQRTEQGDSAMYLCASSLSTGRDGYTFGSGTRLTVV.

This chain connects TRBV2 to TRBJ2-7, with 9 bases aligning to TRBD1. The germline V gene encodes CDR1 SNHLY and CDR2 FYNNEI. J lost 5 bases, V lost 5 bases, and 7 bases had no gene match. The CDR3 is 14 residues long. CDR3 in amino acids: CASSKGQGFDEQYF. In nucleotides, the CDR3 is TGTGCCAGCAGTAAGGGACAGGGTTTCGACGAGCAGTACTTC.

The chain combines TRBV18 with TRBJ2-2, with D tentatively TRBD2 (6 bases). This CDR3 is 16 amino acids long. Germline CDR1 and CDR2: KGHSH and LQKENI. The V and J ends lost 6 bases and 4 bases respectively, with 18 bases between them. CDR3 amino acids: CASSSVSGGVTGELFF. The DNA for the CDR3 is TGTGCCAGCTCGTCGGTCTCAGGAGGGGTCACCGGGGAGCTGTTTTTT.

This rearrangement joins TRBV18 to TRBJ2-5; 8 positions agree with TRBD1. With 0 bases clipped from V and 3 bases from J, the junction kept 12 bases outside the gene matches. This CDR3 has 18 residues. Germline V gene data show CDR1 as KGHSH and CDR2 as LQKENI. The CDR3 nucleotides are TGTGCCAGCTCACCACCGGTTTCAATAGGACAGGGAAAAGAGACCCAGTACTTC. It specifies CASSPPVSIGQGKETQYF. The full variable domain, completed using reference TRBV18 and TRBJ2-5, is NAGVMQNPRHLVRRRGQEARLRCSPMKGHSHVYWYRQLPEEGLKFMVYLQKENIIDESGMPKERFSAEFPKEGPSILRIQQVVRGDSAAYFCASSPPVSIGQGKETQYFGPGTRLLVL.

The rearrangement links TRBV5-6 to TRBJ1-3; D is unresolved. This CDR3 is 16 amino acids long. Germline V gene lookup returns CDR1 SGHDT and CDR2 YYEEEE. V shed 4 bases and J shed 4 bases, with 18 bases lying between them. In nucleotides, the CDR3 is TGTGCCAGCAGCACCCTGGCCAACCGGGGAGGAAACACCATATATTTT. It encodes CASSTLANRGGNTIYF.

The V and J genes are TRBV11-2 and TRBJ2-7; 11 bases match TRBD1. J gave up 4 bases and V 8 bases, and 1 base lay outside the gene matches. This CDR3 contains 12 residues. CDR1 and CDR2 (germline): SGHAT, FQNNGV. The CDR3 nucleotides are TGTGCCAGCGGGACAGGGGGTTACGAGCAGTACTTC. Translated: CASGTGGYEQYF.

J is TRBJ2-3 and V is TRBV19, with 7 bases identical to TRBD1. CDR1 and CDR2 from the germline V gene are LNHDA and SQIVND (reference sequence). The CDR3 spans 13 residues. V shed 6 bases, J shed 4 bases, and the junction held 4 bases outside the gene matches. The CDR3 DNA follows: TGTGCCAGTAGCCCGACAGGGTCAGATACGCAGTATTTT. It codes for CASSPTGSDTQYF.

This rearrangement joins TRBV5-4 to TRBJ1-2; D might be TRBD1 (6 bases). The CDR3 length is 16 residues. Germline lookup yields CDR1 SGHNT and CDR2 YYREEE (reference sequence). The CDR3 region has the DNA TGTGCTTTCACTGGCGGGGGGCGGAGAAACAACTATGGCTACACCTTC. Amino acid sequence: CAFTGGGRRNNYGYTF.

This clone was seen a single time. The chain has TRBV19 and TRBJ2-2, with 8 bases fitting TRBD2. The CDR3 runs to 15 residues. V lost 1 base to trimming and J lost 5 bases; unmatched junction nucleotides: 3. The germline V gene encodes CDR1 LNHDA and CDR2 SQIVND (reference sequence). In nucleotides, the CDR3 is TGTGCCAGTAGTATAGCAGCGGGGGCTACCGGGGAGCTGTTTTTT. Its protein product is CASSIAAGATGELFF. The full variable domain, rest sourced from reference TRBV19 and TRBJ2-2, is DGGITQSPKYLFRKEGQNVTLSCEQNLNHDAMYWYRQDPGQGLRLIYYSQIVNDFQKGDIAEGYSVSREKKESFPLTVTSAQKNPTAFYLCASSIAAGATGELFFGEGSRLTVL.

This chain uses TRBV30 with TRBJ2-5; 7 bases are a match to TRBD2. V trimming: 1 base; J trimming: 3 bases; junction bases outside the gene matches: 2. Germline CDR1 is GTSNPN and CDR2 is SVGIG (reference sequence). The CDR3 consists of 13 residues. CDR3 DNA sequence: TGTGCCTGGAGTGGCGCGGGGGAAGAGACCCAGTACTTC. Encoded protein: CAWSGAGEETQYF. The whole variable domain, filled in from reference TRBV30 and TRBJ2-5, reads SQTIHQWPATLVQPVGSPLSLECTVEGTSNPNLYWYRQAAGRGLQLLFYSVGIGQISSEVPQNLSASRPQDRQFILSSKKLLLSDSGFYLCAWSGAGEETQYFGPGTRLLVL.